The subject of this entry is one T cell receptor beta chain. Its antigen is unknown. Libraries were prepared by immunoSEQ multiplex PCR; TCRdb keeps only in-frame clonotypes and omits some of them. This table holds about 72,000 clones, less than 95% found once. The entry originates in a study of siplizumab effects on memory and regulatory T cells. V was clipped by 6 bases and J by 8 bases, with 19 bases between them. The CDR3 consists of 14 residues. Germline V lookup: CDR1 MNHNS, CDR2 SASEGT. Study-wide findings and caveats: The study found naive T cells seemingly more diverse than memory cells and seemingly major alloresponse contributors. Siplizumab significantly decreased alloreactive sequences from unstimulated CD4+ memory cells. A naive or memory phenotype could not be assigned to roughly 75-96% of the proliferating CD4+ or CD8+ clones.

This receptor was obtained from a human donor in good health. V is TRBV6-1 and J is TRBJ1-1; D is unresolved. The sample consisted of CD8+ T cells sorted from blood. CDR3 bases: TGTGCCAGCAGCCGAGGGAAGTACCTCGTCGAAGCTTTCTTT. The encoded protein is CASSRGKYLVEAFF.